This TCR beta chain was profiled in a study of beta chain features in type 1 diabetes. Looking at the study overall: The samples had 107,917,701 sorted cells examined in all.

Notes on the study in general: VDJ junctions in type 1 diabetes patients carried more deletions and fewer insertions.

Donors underwent one heparinised blood draw, about 0.12 L on average. The investigators reverse transcribed all of the isolated RNA, so they sequenced expressed TCRB transcripts. Regulatory, naive and central memory T cell samples averaged approximately 3.5 million reads. Profiled with immunoSEQ multiplex PCR; TCRdb holds only in-frame clones, not every one. The sample consists of hundreds of thousands of clones, 15% to 20% of them appearing once. About this clone itself: Antigen specificity is unknown.

This TCR derives from a woman between 18 and 29 years old in good health. Sequencing was performed on naive CD4+ T cells from blood.

The CDR3 bases are TGTGCCAGCCGAAGCGGGAGGGCCTTGGGCGGGGAGCTGTTTTTT. Its protein product is CASRSGRALGGELFF. The chain is built from TRBV28 and TRBJ2-2, with 10 nucleotides matching TRBD2. The CDR3 covers 15 residues. The germline V gene encodes CDR1 MDHEN and CDR2 SYDVKM. V lost 8 bases, J lost 7 bases, and 10 bases stayed unmatched.